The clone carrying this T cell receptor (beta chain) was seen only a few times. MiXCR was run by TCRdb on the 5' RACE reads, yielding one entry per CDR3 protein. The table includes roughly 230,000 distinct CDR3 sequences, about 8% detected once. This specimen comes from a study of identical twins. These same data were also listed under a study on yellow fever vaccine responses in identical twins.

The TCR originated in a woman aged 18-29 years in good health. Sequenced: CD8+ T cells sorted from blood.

In DNA, the CDR3 is TGTGCCAGCAGATCGGAGGGGAACACTGAAGCTTTCTTT. This codes for CASRSEGNTEAFF. This chain connects TRBV11-2 to TRBJ1-1, with D uncertain. Germline V gives CDR1 SGHAT, CDR2 FQNNGV. The V end was cut by 6 bases, the J end by 1 base, with 9 bases between. The CDR3 totals 13 residues. Based on the CDR3 plus reference TRBV11-2 and TRBJ1-1, the full variable domain is EAGVAQSPRYKIIEKRQSVAFWCNPISGHATLYWYQQILGQGPKLLIQFQNNGVVDDSQLPKDRFSAERLKGVDSTLKIQPAKLEDSAVYLCASRSEGNTEAFFGQGTRLTVV.